Following are 30 T cell receptor beta chains from one sample sequenced in a study of blood T cell repertoires in COVID-19. TCRdb's table, derived via immunoSEQ multiplex PCR, lists solely in-frame clones and lacks some. The repertoire holds about 440,000 clones, with roughly 88% as singletons. The sequencing input was PBMCs or T cells enriched from blood (not recorded which). The receptor set was obtained from a man aged 18 to 35 who had recovered from COVID-19.

V usage is TRBV5-3 and J usage is TRBJ2-1; 7 nucleotides match TRBD1. TRBV5-3 is sorted into the ORF group, with uncertain function. The V and J ends lost 7 bases and 0 bases, in that order; junction bases with no gene match: 7. This CDR3 comprises 15 residues. The CDR3 DNA reads as TGTGCCAGACCCAGGGGGAGCCTCTCCTACAATGAGCAGTTCTTC. This codes for CARPRGSLSYNEQFF.

The chain uses TRBV4-1 and TRBJ2-7, with 7 bases matching TRBD1. There are 16 residues in the CDR3. V shed 4 bases, J shed 0 bases, and the junction held 9 bases outside the gene matches. Germline V lookup: CDR1 MGHRA, CDR2 YSYEKL. CDR3 in DNA: TGCGCCAGCAGCCTCCTCTCGACAGGGAGCTCCTACGAGCAGTACTTC. This codes for CASSLLSTGSSYEQYF.

Of note for this clone: Germline is not matched at one junction end, which may reflect a read error. Other DNA sequences in the sample encode the same CDR3. The chain couples TRBV27 to TRBJ2-1, with D possibly being TRBD2 (6 bases). This CDR3 comprises 14 residues. Germline V gives CDR1 MNHEY, CDR2 SMNVEV (reference sequence). The CDR3 nucleotides read TGTGCTAGCAGTTTACGTAGGGGACTCAATGAGCAGTTCTTC. This gives the protein CASSLRRGLNEQFF.

Written as DNA, the CDR3 is TGTGCTAGTGGTTTTTCAGGGTCTTATGGCTACACCTTC. Translating gives CASGFSGSYGYTF. The gene calls are TRBV12-5 and TRBJ1-2; TRBD1 might be the D (5 bases). Trimming left V 3 bases short and J 5 bases short, with 10 bases between. CDR3 length: 13 residues. The germline V gene encodes CDR1 LGHNT and CDR2 FRNRAP.

The chain uses TRBV27 and TRBJ1-2, with TRBD1 matching 8 bases. The germline V gene has CDR1 MNHEY and CDR2 SMNVEV (reference sequence). This CDR3 has 15 amino acids. V trimming: 3 bases; J trimming: 7 bases; junction bases outside the gene matches: 10. The CDR3 DNA sequence: TGTGCCAGCAGTTTCGACACCCAGGGGGCGTCTGGCTACACCTTC. Protein product: CASSFDTQGASGYTF.

The CDR3 here is CASSFRGFYGYTF. The DNA for the CDR3 is TGTGCCAGCAGTTTTAGAGGGTTCTATGGCTACACCTTC. V is TRBV27 and J is TRBJ1-2; D is undetermined. The CDR3 has 13 residues. The germline V and J ends were trimmed by 3 bases and 4 bases, with 9 bases remaining between them. The germline CDR1 and CDR2 sequences are MNHEY and SMNVEV (reference sequence).

The table lists this clone with a count of one. CDR3 in DNA: TGTGCCAGCAGTTCCTGGCAGGCCAGCTCCTACGAGCAGTACTTC. Encoded protein: CASSSWQASSYEQYF. The chain joins TRBV27 to TRBJ2-7; no clear D gene. The germline V gene has CDR1 MNHEY and CDR2 SMNVEV (reference sequence). The CDR3 runs to 15 residues. The ends were cut back, 4 bases at V and 0 bases at J, with 13 bases in the middle.

V and J are TRBV19 and TRBJ1-6; D uncertain. This CDR3 has 14 amino acids. Per the germline V gene, CDR1 is LNHDA and CDR2 is SQIVND (reference sequence). V lost 3 bases, J lost 8 bases, and 11 bases lay in between. The CDR3 loop is CASSIGEADSPLHF. In nucleotides, the CDR3 is TGTGCCAGTAGTATCGGGGAAGCCGATTCACCCCTCCACTTT.

The rearrangement joins TRBV5-1 to TRBJ2-2; no definite D call. The CDR3 is made up of 15 amino acids. The V gene lost 1 base and the J gene lost 3 bases, with 10 bases spanning the gap. Germline CDR1 reads SGHRS; CDR2 reads YFSETQ. The CDR3 sequence: CASSLSSLDTGELFF. The CDR3 region has the DNA TGCGCCAGCAGCTTGAGCAGTCTAGACACCGGGGAGCTGTTTTTT.

V is TRBV27 and J is TRBJ2-5; D is perhaps TRBD2 (6 bases). In germline, CDR1 is MNHEY, CDR2 SMNVEV (reference sequence). The V and J ends lost 6 bases and 2 bases respectively, with 16 bases between them. The CDR3 extends over 15 amino acids. CDR3 amino acids: CASSRVASEQETQYF. CDR3 bases: TGTGCCAGCAGCCGTGTCGCTAGCGAGCAAGAGACCCAGTACTTC.

The chain is built from TRBV6-5 and TRBJ1-5; a possible D gene is TRBD1 (5 bases). CDR3 length: 13 residues. The V and J ends lost 5 bases and 3 bases respectively, with 8 bases between them. The germline CDR1 and CDR2 sequences are MNHEY and SVGAGI. In DNA, the CDR3 is TGTGCCAGCAGTACGACAGACAATCAGCCCCAGCATTTT. It translates to CASSTTDNQPQHF.

The gene calls are TRBV6-5 and TRBJ2-1, with TRBD2 identical over 8 bases. This CDR3 region has 13 residues. The germline gives CDR1 MNHEY, CDR2 SVGAGI. V trimming: 7 bases; J trimming: 15 bases; junction bases outside the gene matches: 14. In DNA, the CDR3 is TGTGCCAGCAAACGCGAATCTTCCGGACTAGCGTTCTTC. Translating gives CASKRESSGLAFF.

The chain combines TRBV28 with TRBJ2-2; D ambiguous. CDR1 and CDR2 (germline): MDHEN, SYDVKM. V was shortened by 5 bases and J by 6 bases, with 10 bases between the two germline ends. The CDR3 contains 13 residues. The CDR3 sequence is CASSGPLAGELFF. CDR3 bases: TGTGCCAGCAGTGGCCCCTTGGCCGGGGAGCTGTTTTTT.

The chain couples TRBV6-4 to TRBJ1-1, with unresolved D. The CDR3 extends over 13 amino acids. Trimming pared 6 bases from V and 1 base from J, leaving 9 bases between. Germline V gene lookup returns CDR1 MRHNA and CDR2 SNTAGT. This CDR3 reads CASSSDWNTEAFF. As DNA, the CDR3 is TGTGCCAGCAGCTCGGACTGGAACACTGAAGCTTTCTTT.

The gene calls are TRBV30 and TRBJ2-6; 7 bases fit TRBD1. The CDR3 extends over 17 amino acids. Germline-derived CDR1 and CDR2 are GTSNPN and SVGIG (reference sequence). With 2 bases clipped from V and 0 bases from J, the junction kept 7 bases outside the gene matches. The CDR3 sequence is CAWSSRDRASGANVLTF. The CDR3 DNA reads as TGTGCCTGGAGTTCCCGGGACAGAGCCTCTGGGGCCAACGTCCTGACTTTC.

The rearrangement joins TRBV5-6 to TRBJ1-2; D gene uncertain. Germline CDR1 reads SGHDT; CDR2 reads YYEEEE. V was clipped by 7 bases and J by 4 bases, with 14 bases between them. The CDR3 totals 13 residues. The CDR3 DNA reads as TGTGCCAGCGGCCCCTCAGCAGGCTATGGCTACACCTTC. Its translation is CASGPSAGYGYTF.

The rearrangement joins TRBV28 to TRBJ1-1, with TRBD1 identical over 7 bases. After removal of 6 bases from V and 10 bases from J, the junction contained 8 bases not matched to a gene. This CDR3 is 12 amino acids long. In germline, CDR1 is MDHEN, CDR2 SYDVKM. CDR3 sequence reads: CASSNNRGRAFF. The CDR3 region has the DNA TGTGCCAGCAGCAACAACAGGGGCCGAGCTTTCTTT. The full variable domain, its missing parts supplied by reference TRBV28 and TRBJ1-1, is DVKVTQSSRYLVKRTGEKVFLECVQDMDHENMFWYRQDPGLGLRLIYFSYDVKMKEKGDIPEGYSVSREKKERFSLILESASTNQTSMYLCASSNNRGRAFFGQGTRLTVV.

The rearrangement joins TRBV30 to TRBJ1-6; no clear D. Trimming pared 5 bases from V and 7 bases from J, leaving 15 bases between. Germline lookup yields CDR1 GTSNPN and CDR2 SVGIG (reference sequence). The CDR3 totals 14 residues. CDR3 amino acids: CAWGVGRGNSPLHF. Written as DNA, the CDR3 is TGTGCCTGGGGGGTCGGGAGAGGGAATTCACCCCTCCACTTT. The full variable domain, completed using reference TRBV30 and TRBJ1-6, is SQTIHQWPATLVQPVGSPLSLECTVEGTSNPNLYWYRQAAGRGLQLLFYSVGIGQISSEVPQNLSASRPQDRQFILSSKKLLLSDSGFYLCAWGVGRGNSPLHFGNGTRLTVT.

The rearrangement joins TRBV6-5 to TRBJ1-5; 10 positions agree with TRBD1. The CDR3 has 15 residues. J gave up 4 bases and V 7 bases, and 7 bases lay outside the gene matches. Germline loops: CDR1 MNHEY, CDR2 SVGAGI. The CDR3 sequence: CASIWTGGSNQPQHF. The DNA for the CDR3 is TGTGCCAGCATCTGGACAGGGGGTTCGAATCAGCCCCAGCATTTT.

The chain employs TRBV2 and TRBJ1-4; a weak D match, TRBD1 (6 bases). V was shortened by 6 bases and J by 3 bases, with 14 bases between the two germline ends. Germline CDR1 reads SNHLY; CDR2 reads FYNNEI. This CDR3 spans 15 amino acids. This CDR3 reads CASRQSEGANEKLFF. DNA for the CDR3: TGTGCCAGCAGGCAAAGTGAGGGGGCTAATGAAAAACTGTTTTTT. The whole variable domain, filled in from reference TRBV2 and TRBJ1-4, reads EPEVTQTPSHQVTQMGQEVILRCVPISNHLYFYWYRQILGQKVEFLVSFYNNEISEKSEIFDDQFSVERPDGSNFTLKIRSTKLEDSAMYFCASRQSEGANEKLFFGSGTQLSVL.

The J gene is TRBJ2-4, the V gene TRBV18, with D uncertain. CDR3 length: 14 residues. V lost 3 bases and J lost 2, with 8 bases in between. Germline CDR1 is KGHSH and CDR2 is LQKENI. CDR3 sequence (DNA): TGTGCCAGCTCACCGAGGTGGTCCAAAAACATTCAGTACTTC. It translates to CASSPRWSKNIQYF.

This clone was observed a single time. V usage is TRBV12-1 and J usage is TRBJ2-3; no DNA check was done on the table's D call, TRBD1. TRBV12-1 counts as a pseudogene. This CDR3 spans 16 amino acids. CDR3 in amino acids: CASSFSDRRRTDTQYF. The CDR3 DNA reads as TGTGCCAGCAGCTTTTCGGACAGGAGGCGCACAGATACGCAGTATTTT.

V and J are TRBV5-4 and TRBJ1-6; TRBD1 aligns across 7 bases. The germline CDR1 and CDR2 sequences are SGHNT and YYREEE (reference sequence). Losses at the gene ends were 4 bases for V and 5 bases for J; bases not matched to a gene: 3. CDR3 length: 14 amino acids. CDR3 coding DNA: TGTGCCAGCAGCCCCGGGACAGATAATTCACCCCTCCACTTT. Translating gives CASSPGTDNSPLHF.

The chain carries TRBV5-1 and TRBJ1-1, with a tentative D call TRBD1 (6 bases). Germline V gene sequence: CDR1 SGHRS, CDR2 YFSETQ. The V end was cut by 4 bases, the J end by 6 bases, with 16 bases between. The CDR3 runs to 14 residues. The CDR3 sequence: CASSDPRGNAEAFF. In DNA form, the CDR3 reads TGCGCCAGCAGCGATCCTAGGGGGAATGCTGAAGCTTTCTTT.

The chain has TRBV11-2 and TRBJ1-1, with 9 bases lining up with TRBD1. Trimming at V came to 4 bases and at J to 4 bases, leaving 4 bases not matched to a gene. The CDR3 has 14 amino acids. Germline V gene data show CDR1 as SGHAT and CDR2 as FQNNGV. CDR3 nucleotide sequence: TGTGCCAGCAGCTCGGGACAGGGCGGCACTGAAGCTTTCTTT. It codes for CASSSGQGGTEAFF. Combining the CDR3 with reference TRBV11-2 and TRBJ1-1 gives the whole variable domain EAGVAQSPRYKIIEKRQSVAFWCNPISGHATLYWYQQILGQGPKLLIQFQNNGVVDDSQLPKDRFSAERLKGVDSTLKIQPAKLEDSAVYLCASSSGQGGTEAFFGQGTRLTVV.

This chain connects TRBV7-9 to TRBJ2-1, with 9 bases aligning to TRBD2. The CDR3 extends over 19 amino acids. The germline V gene has CDR1 SEHNR and CDR2 FQNEAQ (reference sequence). The V segment lost 5 bases and the J segment 12 bases; nucleotides outside the gene matches: 26. The CDR3 DNA is TGTGCCAGCAGCCAGTGGTCTTTAGCGGGAGTGGGAGTGGAGAGATGGCAGTTCTTC. Its protein is CASSQWSLAGVGVERWQFF.

V and J are TRBV7-8 and TRBJ2-5; TRBD1 agrees at 8 bases. V shed 1 base, J shed 1 base, and the junction held 2 bases outside the gene matches. CDR1 is SGHVS, CDR2 FQNEAQ, per germline. The CDR3 covers 15 residues. The CDR3 is CASSLVGQVQETQYF. The CDR3 bases are TGTGCCAGCAGCTTAGTGGGACAGGTCCAAGAGACCCAGTACTTC. The full variable domain, with the rest looked up from reference TRBV7-8 and TRBJ2-5, is GAGVSQSPRYKVAKRGQDVALRCDPISGHVSLFWYQQALGQGPEFLTYFQNEAQLDKSGLPSDRFFAERPEGSVSTLKIQRTQQEDSAVYLCASSLVGQVQETQYFGPGTRLLVL.

This rearrangement joins TRBV7-6 to TRBJ2-1; D is ambiguous. Trimming took 0 bases from V and 0 from J, leaving 12 bases between them. Germline V gene lookup returns CDR1 SGHVS and CDR2 FNYEAQ. The CDR3 has 17 amino acids. The CDR3 nucleotides are TGTGCCAGCAGCTTAGCCTCCAGCGAGAGCTCCTACAATGAGCAGTTCTTC. This gives the protein CASSLASSESSYNEQFF.

This chain uses TRBV2 with TRBJ2-2; 12 bases line up with TRBD2. Germline V CDR1 and CDR2: SNHLY, FYNNEI. With 8 bases clipped from V and 5 bases from J, the junction kept 9 bases outside the gene matches. The CDR3 is 16 residues long. The CDR3 spells CASSPRLAGDTGELFF. DNA for the CDR3: TGTGCCAGCTCCCCTAGACTAGCGGGAGATACCGGGGAGCTGTTTTTT.

The chain recombines TRBV7-2 with TRBJ1-5; the D is unclear. Germline V lookup: CDR1 SGHTA, CDR2 FQGNSA. The CDR3 is 13 residues long. Between the trimmed V and J ends, which lost 3 bases and 4 bases, there was a span of 7 bases. The CDR3 is CASSLVRNQPQHF. In DNA, the CDR3 is TGTGCCAGCAGCTTGGTCCGGAATCAGCCCCAGCATTTT.